This TCR beta chain is drawn from a study of T cells in Graves' hyperthyroidism and ophthalmopathy (dated by TCRdb to the late 2010s). Background for the entire study: Peripheral blood samples were taken at the time of initial diagnosis, prior to any treatment. To identify distinguishing TCR V-J signatures, a discovery cohort of about 100 patients was used, comprising 43 with Graves' ophthalmopathy and approximately 57 with stable Graves' hyperthyroidism. Whether ophthalmopathy could be predicted prospectively was tested in an independent validation cohort made up of about 18 hyperthyroidism patients plus 17 patients who later progressed to ophthalmopathy. For training and testing, the 110 or so patients in the discovery cohort were randomly divided in a 7:3 ratio. In addition, the study compared T-cell repertoires in thyroid tissue and in blood from roughly six Graves' hyperthyroidism patients. Following sampling, methimazole starting at 30 mg daily was given to hyperthyroidism patients, and high-dose intravenous methylprednisolone was given to ophthalmopathy patients. According to the paper, TCR Vbeta CDR3 sequencing was carried out on approximately 140 peripheral blood samples, which came from fewer than 50 ophthalmopathy, some 73 hyperthyroidism and some 17 progressor patients.

In the germline V gene, CDR1 corresponds to SGHDT and CDR2 to YYEEEE. The V and J ends are trimmed by 4 bases and 2 bases, leaving 9 bases between them. Measured from the cysteine to the phenylalanine, the CDR3 is 13 residues long. Only the CDR3 portion is preserved as DNA: 39 bases, with reading frame beginning at the first base. The TCR beta CDR3 regions were amplified from RNA transcripts. For the first round of RT-PCR on the TCR CDR3, the HTBI primer set was used together with the Qiagen OneStep RT-PCR kit. Libraries were constructed in a second round of multiplex PCR, after which size selection and purification were performed. Paired-end sequencing of the libraries was performed with 100 bp reads on an Illumina HiSeq2000. Processing in the source paper ran as follows. SOAPnuke was used to process the raw data, removing reads that contained adapters or uncalled bases, had a mean Phred below 15, or lacked an exact match to the constant primer or identifier. High-quality paired reads were merged with COPE v1.2.5, and unique nucleotide sequences were defined as clonotypes. MiTCR v1.1 was used to align clonotypes to the IMGT TRBV, TRBD and TRBJ reference segments. The analysis included only V-J combinations with a frequency above 0.0001, which together covered around 99% of the repertoires. A TCS score was defined as the ratio between F50 (clonal expansion) and ExV (chaos), using BLOSUM62-based TCRdist between CDR3 peptides within each V-J. Welch's t-statistics and random forest reduced roughly 530 V-J features to 13, which were used in a naive Bayes classifier (R e1071). TCRdb reran the public reads through fastp at Q25 and MiXCR, keeping productive beta chains. Rows with a matching CDR3 protein are joined into one entry that keeps the most common DNA and genes. TCRdb, not the authors, supplied the V and J calls. The sample contains approximately 430,000 distinct CDR3 sequences, about a sixth of them found a single time. Approximately 7.5% of the sample is held by the ten biggest clonotypes.

General conclusions and limits of the study: In validation, the model predicted progression to ophthalmopathy a median of roughly 6.2 months before onset, with approximately 70% sensitivity and 72.22% specificity. Sample size was not statistically predetermined, and investigators were not blinded to group allocation. Most expanded thyroid clonotypes (frequency above 0.001) were also detected in blood, suggesting blood repertoires may reflect thyroid immune responses. A model built on a 13 V-J signature distinguished ophthalmopathy from stable hyperthyroidism, reaching around 90% sensitivity and approximately 81% specificity in cross-validation and 80%/75% in testing.

Stable Graves' hyperthyroidism was defined as no progression to ophthalmopathy during 18 months of follow-up. Hyperthyroidism patients were newly diagnosed, had a disease duration of under 2 months, and were aged 18 to 65 years. Exclusion was applied to patients with uncontrolled infections, other autoimmune diseases, pregnancy or lactation. Clinical symptoms, serum thyroxine and TRAb, thyroid ultrasound, and orbital computed tomography formed the basis for the diagnoses. PBMCs were isolated from 8 to 10 ml of fresh peripheral blood by Ficoll-Paque density gradient centrifugation. Trizol reagent was used to extract total RNA, and RNA quality was then checked on an Agilent 2100 Bioanalyzer. This clonotype has only a few counts. Its antigen is not yet known. No qualities accompany the bases; no much larger clone lies one base away.

Sequenced: blood. The V and J segments used are TRBV5-6 and TRBJ1-2; no D segment can be confidently identified. The receptor was derived from a woman between 18 and 30 years old with Graves' hyperthyroidism. The CDR3 protein: CASSPDWNYGYTF. The nucleotides read TGTGCCAGCAGCCCTGACTGGAACTATGGCTACACCTTC.